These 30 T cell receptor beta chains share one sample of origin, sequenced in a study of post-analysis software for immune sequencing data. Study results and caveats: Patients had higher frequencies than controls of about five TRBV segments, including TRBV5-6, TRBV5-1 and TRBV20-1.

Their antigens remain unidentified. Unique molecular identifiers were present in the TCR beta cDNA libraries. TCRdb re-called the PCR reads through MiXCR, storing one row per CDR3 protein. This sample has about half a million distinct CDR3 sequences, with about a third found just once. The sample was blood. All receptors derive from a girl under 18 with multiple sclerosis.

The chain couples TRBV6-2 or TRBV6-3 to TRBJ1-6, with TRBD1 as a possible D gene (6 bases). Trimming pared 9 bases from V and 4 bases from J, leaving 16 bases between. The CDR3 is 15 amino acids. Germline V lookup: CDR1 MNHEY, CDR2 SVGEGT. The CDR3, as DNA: TGTGCCAGTAAGACCGGACAGTTATATAATTCACCCCTCCACTTT. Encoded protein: CASKTGQLYNSPLHF.

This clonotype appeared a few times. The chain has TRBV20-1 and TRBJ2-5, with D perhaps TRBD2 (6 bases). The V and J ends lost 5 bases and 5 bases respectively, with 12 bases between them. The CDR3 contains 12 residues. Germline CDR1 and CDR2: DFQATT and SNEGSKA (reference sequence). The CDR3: CSAYGTRETQYF. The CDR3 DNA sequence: TGCAGTGCTTACGGGACTCGGGAGACCCAGTACTTC.

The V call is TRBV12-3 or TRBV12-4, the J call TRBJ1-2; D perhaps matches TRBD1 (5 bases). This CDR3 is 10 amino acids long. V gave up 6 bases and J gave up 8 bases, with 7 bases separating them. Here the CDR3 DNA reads TGTGCCAGCAGGAGGGACGGCTACACCTTC. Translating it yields CASRRDGYTF.

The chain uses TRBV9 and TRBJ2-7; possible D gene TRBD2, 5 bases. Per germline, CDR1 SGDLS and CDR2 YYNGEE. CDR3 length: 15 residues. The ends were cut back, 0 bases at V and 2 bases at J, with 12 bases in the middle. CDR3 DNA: TGTGCCAGCAGCGTAGGGCTAGCTGTTACCTACGAGCAGTACTTC. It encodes CASSVGLAVTYEQYF.

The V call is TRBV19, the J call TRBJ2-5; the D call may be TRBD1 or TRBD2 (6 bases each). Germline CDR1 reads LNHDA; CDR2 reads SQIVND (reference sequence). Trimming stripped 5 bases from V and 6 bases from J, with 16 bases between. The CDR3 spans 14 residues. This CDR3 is CASSPETGRKTQYF. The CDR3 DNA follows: TGTGCCAGTAGTCCCGAAACAGGGAGGAAGACCCAGTACTTC.

CDR3 sequence: CSASPQAPGSFSNQPQHF. CDR3 nucleotide sequence: TGCAGTGCTAGTCCACAGGCCCCGGGTAGTTTTAGCAATCAGCCCCAGCATTTT. V gene TRBV20-1 combines with J gene TRBJ1-5, with a tentative D call TRBD1 (5 bases). The CDR3 loop spans 18 amino acids. The V end lost 3 bases, the J end lost 0 bases, and 21 bases lay between the germline ends. Germline V gene data show CDR1 as DFQATT and CDR2 as SNEGSKA (reference sequence).

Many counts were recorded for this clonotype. The CDR3 bases are TGCAGCGTAGTAGCGGGGGGGCTCGATGAGCAGTTCTTC. Its translation is CSVVAGGLDEQFF. The genes are TRBV29-1 and TRBJ2-1, with 11 nucleotides matching TRBD2. V gave up 6 bases and J gave up 8 bases; unmatched junction bases: 6. This CDR3 is 13 amino acids long. Germline loops: CDR1 SQVTM, CDR2 ANQGSEA.

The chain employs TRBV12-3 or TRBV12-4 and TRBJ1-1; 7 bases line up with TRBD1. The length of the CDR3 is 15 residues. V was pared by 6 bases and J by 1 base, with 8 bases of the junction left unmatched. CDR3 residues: CASSRGQAWNTEAFF. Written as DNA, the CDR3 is TGTGCCAGCAGCCGCGGACAGGCCTGGAACACTGAAGCTTTCTTT.

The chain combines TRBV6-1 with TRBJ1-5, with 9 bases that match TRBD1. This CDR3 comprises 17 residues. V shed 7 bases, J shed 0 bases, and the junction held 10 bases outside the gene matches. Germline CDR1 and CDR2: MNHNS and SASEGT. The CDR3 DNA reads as TGTGCCAGCATGATTCGGGGGACAGGGATTAGCAATCAGCCCCAGCATTTT. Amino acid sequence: CASMIRGTGISNQPQHF.

The chain's CDR3 is CSVVPGYNEQFF. In DNA form, the CDR3 reads TGCAGCGTTGTTCCCGGGTACAATGAGCAGTTCTTC. V is TRBV29-1 and J is TRBJ2-1; D ambiguous. The V end lost 4 bases, the J end lost 4 bases, and 8 bases lay between the germline ends. Germline values: CDR1 SQVTM, CDR2 ANQGSEA. The CDR3 contains 12 residues.

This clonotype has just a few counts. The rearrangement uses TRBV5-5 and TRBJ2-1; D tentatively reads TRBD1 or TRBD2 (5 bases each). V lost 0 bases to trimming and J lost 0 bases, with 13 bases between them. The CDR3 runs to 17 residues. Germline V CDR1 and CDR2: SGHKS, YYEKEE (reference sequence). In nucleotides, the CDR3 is TGTGCCAGCAGCTTGGTCGGGGCCACGAGCTCCTACAATGAGCAGTTCTTC. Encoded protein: CASSLVGATSSYNEQFF.

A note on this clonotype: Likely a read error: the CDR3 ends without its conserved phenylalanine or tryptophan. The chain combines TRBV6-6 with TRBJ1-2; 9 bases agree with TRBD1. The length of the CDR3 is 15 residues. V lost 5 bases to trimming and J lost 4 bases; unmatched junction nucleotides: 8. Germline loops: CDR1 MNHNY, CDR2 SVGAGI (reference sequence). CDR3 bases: TGTGCCAGCAGTCCTGGACAGGGGTTTATCTATGGCTACACCTCC. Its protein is CASSPGQGFIYGYTS.

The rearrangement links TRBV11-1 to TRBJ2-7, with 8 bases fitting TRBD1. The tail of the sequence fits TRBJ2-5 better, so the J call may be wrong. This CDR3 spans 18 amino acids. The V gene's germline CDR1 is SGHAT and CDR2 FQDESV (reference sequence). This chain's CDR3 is CASSLRRPGQGVGETQYF. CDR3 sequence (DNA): TGTGCCAGCAGCCTTCGACGCCCCGGACAGGGTGTAGGAGAGACCCAGTACTTC.

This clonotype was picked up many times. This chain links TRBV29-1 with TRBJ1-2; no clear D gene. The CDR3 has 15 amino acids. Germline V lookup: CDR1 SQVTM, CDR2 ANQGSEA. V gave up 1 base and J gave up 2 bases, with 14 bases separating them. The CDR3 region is CSVEAQAPRNYGYTF. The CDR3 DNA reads TGCAGCGTTGAAGCCCAGGCGCCGCGCAACTATGGCTACACCTTC.

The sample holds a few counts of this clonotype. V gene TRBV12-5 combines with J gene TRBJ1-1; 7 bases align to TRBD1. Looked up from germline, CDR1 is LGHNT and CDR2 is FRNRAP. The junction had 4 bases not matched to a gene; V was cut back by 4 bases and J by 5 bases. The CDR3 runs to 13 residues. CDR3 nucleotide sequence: TGTGCTAGTGGTTCCCCAGGGGGTACTGAAGCTTTCTTT. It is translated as CASGSPGGTEAFF.

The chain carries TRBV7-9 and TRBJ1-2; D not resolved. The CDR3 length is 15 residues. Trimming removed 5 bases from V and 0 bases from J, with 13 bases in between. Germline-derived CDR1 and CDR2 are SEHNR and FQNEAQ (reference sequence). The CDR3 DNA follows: TGTGCCAGCAGCCCCCCTATGGGAACTAACTATGGCTACACCTTC. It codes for CASSPPMGTNYGYTF.

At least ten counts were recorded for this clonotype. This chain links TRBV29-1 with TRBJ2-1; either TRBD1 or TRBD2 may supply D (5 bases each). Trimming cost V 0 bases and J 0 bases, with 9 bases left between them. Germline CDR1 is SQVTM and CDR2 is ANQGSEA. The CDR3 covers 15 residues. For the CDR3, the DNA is TGCAGCGTTGAAGATGAGGGGAGCTCCTACAATGAGCAGTTCTTC. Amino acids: CSVEDEGSSYNEQFF.

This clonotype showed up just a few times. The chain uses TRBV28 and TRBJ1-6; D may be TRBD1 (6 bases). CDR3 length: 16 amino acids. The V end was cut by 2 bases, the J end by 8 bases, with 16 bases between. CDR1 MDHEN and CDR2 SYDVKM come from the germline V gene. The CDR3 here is CASSLRPLPGDSPLHF. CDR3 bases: TGTGCCAGCAGTTTAAGGCCCCTTCCAGGGGATTCACCCCTCCACTTT.

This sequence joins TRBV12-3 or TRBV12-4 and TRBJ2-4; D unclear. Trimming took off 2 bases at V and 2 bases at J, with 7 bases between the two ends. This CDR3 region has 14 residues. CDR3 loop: CASSLTRPKNIQYF. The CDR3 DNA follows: TGTGCCAGCAGTTTAACCAGACCCAAAAACATTCAGTACTTC.

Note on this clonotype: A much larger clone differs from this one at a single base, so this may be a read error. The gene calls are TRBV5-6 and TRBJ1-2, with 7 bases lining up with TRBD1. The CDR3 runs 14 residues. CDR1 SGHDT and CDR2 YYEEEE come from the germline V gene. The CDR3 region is CAGSSYGTDYGYTF. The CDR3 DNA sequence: TGTGCCGGCAGCTCTTACGGGACAGACTATGGCTACACCTTC.

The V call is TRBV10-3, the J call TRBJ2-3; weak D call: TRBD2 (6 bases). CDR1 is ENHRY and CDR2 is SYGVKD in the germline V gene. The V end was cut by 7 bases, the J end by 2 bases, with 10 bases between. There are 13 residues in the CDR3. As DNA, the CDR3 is TGTGCCATCAAGGCGGGGAACACAGATACGCAGTATTTT. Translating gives CAIKAGNTDTQYF.

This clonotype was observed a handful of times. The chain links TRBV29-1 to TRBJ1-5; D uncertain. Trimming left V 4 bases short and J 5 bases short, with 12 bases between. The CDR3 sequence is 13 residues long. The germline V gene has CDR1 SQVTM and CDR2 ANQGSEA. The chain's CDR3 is CSVGAAWDQPQHF. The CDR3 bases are TGCAGCGTTGGGGCGGCCTGGGATCAGCCCCAGCATTTT.

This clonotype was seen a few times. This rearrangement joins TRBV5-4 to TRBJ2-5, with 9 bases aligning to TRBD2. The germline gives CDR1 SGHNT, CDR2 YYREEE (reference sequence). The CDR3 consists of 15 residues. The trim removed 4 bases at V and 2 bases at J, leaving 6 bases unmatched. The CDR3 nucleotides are TGTGCCAGCAGCGCCCTGACTAGCGGACAAGAGACCCAGTACTTC. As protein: CASSALTSGQETQYF.

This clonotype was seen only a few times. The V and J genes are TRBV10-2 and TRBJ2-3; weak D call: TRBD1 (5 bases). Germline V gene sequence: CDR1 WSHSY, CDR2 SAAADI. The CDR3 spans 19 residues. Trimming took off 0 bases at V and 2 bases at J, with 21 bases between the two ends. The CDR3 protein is CASSESGQGRVGHTDTQYF. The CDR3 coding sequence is TGCGCCAGCAGTGAGTCGGGGCAGGGAAGGGTTGGTCACACAGATACGCAGTATTTT.

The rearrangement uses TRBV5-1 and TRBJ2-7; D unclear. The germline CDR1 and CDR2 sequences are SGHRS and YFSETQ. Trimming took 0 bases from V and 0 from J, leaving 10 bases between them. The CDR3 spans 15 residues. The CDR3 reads CASSLGHRDSYEQYF. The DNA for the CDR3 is TGCGCCAGCAGCTTGGGTCACCGCGACTCCTACGAGCAGTACTTC.

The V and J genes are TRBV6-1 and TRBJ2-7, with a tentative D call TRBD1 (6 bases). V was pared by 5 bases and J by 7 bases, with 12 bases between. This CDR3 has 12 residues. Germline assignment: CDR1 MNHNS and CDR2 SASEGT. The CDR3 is CASSNRVGEQYF. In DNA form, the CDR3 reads TGTGCCAGCAGTAACAGGGTCGGGGAGCAGTACTTC.

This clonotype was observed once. CDR3: CASSQALEGDYEQYF. The CDR3, as DNA: TGTGCCAGCAGCCAAGCTCTCGAGGGAGATTACGAGCAGTACTTC. This sequence joins TRBV3-1 and TRBJ2-1, with D possibly TRBD2 on 5 matching bases. The assigned J gene may be wrong: the sequence end matches TRBJ2-7 better. Germline CDR1 reads LGHDT; CDR2 reads YNNKEL (reference sequence). This CDR3 comprises 15 residues.

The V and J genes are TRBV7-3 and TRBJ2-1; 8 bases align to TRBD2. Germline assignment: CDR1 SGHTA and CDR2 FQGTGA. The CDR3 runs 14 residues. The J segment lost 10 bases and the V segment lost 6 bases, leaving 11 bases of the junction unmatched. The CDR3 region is CASRTQRGKEEQFF. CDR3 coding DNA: TGTGCCAGCAGGACCCAGCGGGGGAAGGAAGAGCAGTTCTTC.

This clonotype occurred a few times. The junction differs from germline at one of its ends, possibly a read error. CDR3 sequence: CTFTGTADTQYF. The CDR3 nucleotides are TGTACTTTTACAGGGACCGCAGATACGCAGTATTTT. V is TRBV29-1 and J is TRBJ2-3; perhaps TRBD1 as D (6 bases). CDR3 length: 12 amino acids. Germline CDR1 reads SQVTM; CDR2 reads ANQGSEA.

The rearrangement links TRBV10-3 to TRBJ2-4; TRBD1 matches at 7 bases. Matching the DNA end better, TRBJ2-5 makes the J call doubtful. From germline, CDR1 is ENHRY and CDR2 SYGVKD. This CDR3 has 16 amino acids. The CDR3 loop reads CAISETETGYGKTQYF. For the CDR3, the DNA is TGTGCCATCAGTGAAACCGAGACAGGGTATGGGAAGACCCAGTACTTC.